One and the same sample provided the 11 T cell receptor beta chains below, sequenced in a study of blood T cell repertoires in COVID-19. Assay: immunoSEQ multiplex PCR; the TCRdb copy retains only in-frame clones and omits some. The table lists over 100,000 clones, roughly 82% of them singletons, with roughly 29% in the top ten. The sequenced sample was peripheral blood. These TCRs come from a man aged 60 to 69 with acute or convalescent COVID-19.

The chain uses TRBV7-9 and TRBJ2-1, with TRBD1 identical over 10 bases. V lost 5 bases, J lost 2 bases, and 9 bases stayed unmatched. Germline CDR1 and CDR2: SEHNR and FQNEAQ (reference sequence). The CDR3 has 17 residues. CDR3 DNA: TGTGCCAGCAGCCAAACCCGGGACAGGGGCCCCTACAATGAGCAGTTCTTC. The encoded protein is CASSQTRDRGPYNEQFF.

Points on this clone: Different DNA sequences within this sample yield the same CDR3. The V gene is TRBV9, the J gene TRBJ2-1; possibly TRBD2 for D (6 bases). Trimming left V 0 bases short and J 2 bases short, with 6 bases between. The CDR3 length is 14 residues. Per germline, CDR1 SGDLS and CDR2 YYNGEE. CDR3 sequence (DNA): TGTGCCAGCAGCGTAGGGACTACCTACAATGAGCAGTTCTTC. Translation: CASSVGTTYNEQFF.

This clone has just a few counts. V is TRBV27 and J is TRBJ1-2, with D uncertain. Trimming shortened V by 5 bases and J by 5 bases, and 18 bases separated the two germline ends. Germline-derived CDR1 and CDR2 are MNHEY and SMNVEV (reference sequence). The CDR3 is 15 residues long. The CDR3 loop reads CASSQSHGGGYGYTF. CDR3 nucleotide sequence: TGTGCCAGCAGTCAATCCCATGGAGGTGGTTATGGCTACACCTTC.

The rearrangement links TRBV6-2 or TRBV6-3 to TRBJ2-1; 14 positions match TRBD2. The trim removed 7 bases at V and 1 base at J, leaving 24 bases unmatched. Germline CDR1 is MNHEY and CDR2 is SVGEGT. The CDR3 runs to 23 residues. The CDR3 is CASTPRLGEPGLAGVWSYNEQFF. The CDR3, as DNA: TGTGCCAGCACCCCCAGGCTCGGAGAACCGGGACTAGCGGGAGTTTGGTCCTACAATGAGCAGTTCTTC.

This chain connects TRBV19 to TRBJ2-7; the match to TRBD2 covers 14 bases. Germline CDR1 is LNHDA and CDR2 is SQIVND (reference sequence). The CDR3 covers 18 residues. V shed 5 bases and J 3 bases; nucleotides not matched to a gene: 12. CDR3 amino acids: CASSLPGLAGERYYEQYV. The CDR3 DNA sequence: TGTGCCAGTAGTTTACCGGGACTAGCGGGAGAAAGGTACTACGAGCAGTACGTC.

The rearrangement joins TRBV2 to TRBJ1-2; TRBD1 might be the D (6 bases). The germline gives CDR1 SNHLY, CDR2 FYNNEI. The V end was cut by 8 bases, the J end by 4 bases, with 11 bases between. The length of the CDR3 is 12 residues. The CDR3 DNA reads TGTGCCAGCCACACAGGGCCCTATGGCTACACCTTC. Translation: CASHTGPYGYTF. The entire variable domain, with the rest obtained from reference TRBV2 and TRBJ1-2, is as follows: EPEVTQTPSHQVTQMGQEVILRCVPISNHLYFYWYRQILGQKVEFLVSFYNNEISEKSEIFDDQFSVERPDGSNFTLKIRSTKLEDSAMYFCASHTGPYGYTFGSGTRLTVV.

The rearrangement joins TRBV20-1 to TRBJ2-7, with D maybe TRBD2 (5 bases). Germline loops: CDR1 DFQATT, CDR2 SNEGSKA (reference sequence). The CDR3 runs to 11 residues. Trimming took 3 bases from V and 5 from J, leaving 8 bases between them. The CDR3 is CSASGRDEQYF. The CDR3, as DNA: TGCAGTGCTAGTGGGCGGGACGAGCAGTACTTC.

V and J are TRBV3-1 (or the pseudogene TRBV3-2) and TRBJ2-7, with 8 bases that match TRBD1. The junction had 5 bases not matched to a gene; V was cut back by 4 bases and J by 3 bases. This CDR3 contains 14 residues. The germline V gene has CDR1 LGHDT and CDR2 YNNKEL (reference sequence). The CDR3, as DNA: TGTGCCAGCAGCCGGGGACAGGTGCTCTACGAGCAGTACTTC. The encoded protein is CASSRGQVLYEQYF.

The chain employs TRBV6-5 and TRBJ1-3, with 9 positions matching TRBD1. The J segment lost 4 bases and the V segment lost 7 bases, leaving 5 bases of the junction unmatched. This CDR3 is built from 14 residues. CDR1 is MNHEY, CDR2 SVGAGI, per germline. CDR3 sequence (DNA): TGTGCCAGCACCAAAGGGACAGGGGGAAACACCATATATTTT. Its protein is CASTKGTGGNTIYF.

This sequence joins TRBV11-2 and TRBJ2-5; D is perhaps TRBD2 (6 bases). Germline lookup yields CDR1 SGHAT and CDR2 FQNNGV. Deletions cut 0 bases from V and 2 bases from J, with 16 bases between. This CDR3 has 17 residues. CDR3 coding DNA: TGTGCCAGCAGCTTAGATCTCGGGGGAGAGCGACAAGAGACCCAGTACTTC. It is translated as CASSLDLGGERQETQYF. The full variable domain, in which reference TRBV11-2 and TRBJ2-5 provide the parts outside the CDR3, is EAGVAQSPRYKIIEKRQSVAFWCNPISGHATLYWYQQILGQGPKLLIQFQNNGVVDDSQLPKDRFSAERLKGVDSTLKIQPAKLEDSAVYLCASSLDLGGERQETQYFGPGTRLLVL.

V usage is TRBV11-2 and J usage is TRBJ2-7, with D possibly matching TRBD1 (6 bases). The CDR3 consists of 15 residues. Germline CDR1 and CDR2: SGHAT and FQNNGV. V shed 1 base and J shed 0 bases, with 10 bases lying between them. The CDR3 DNA reads as TGTGCCAGCAGCTTAGTCCCGGACAGCTCCTACGAGCAGTACTTC. This encodes CASSLVPDSSYEQYF.